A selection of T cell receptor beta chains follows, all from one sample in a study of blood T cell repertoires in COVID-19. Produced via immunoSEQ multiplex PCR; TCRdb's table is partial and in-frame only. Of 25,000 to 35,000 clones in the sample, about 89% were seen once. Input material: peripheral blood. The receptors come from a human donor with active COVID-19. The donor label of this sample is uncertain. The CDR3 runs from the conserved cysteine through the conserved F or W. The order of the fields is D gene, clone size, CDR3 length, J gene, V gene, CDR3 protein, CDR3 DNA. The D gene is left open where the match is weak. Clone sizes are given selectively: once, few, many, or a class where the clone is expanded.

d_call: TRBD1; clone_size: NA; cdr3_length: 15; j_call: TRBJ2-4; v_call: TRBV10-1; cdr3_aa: CASSAYRGTKNIQYF; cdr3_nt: TGCGCCAGCAGTGCCTACAGGGGAACCAAAAACATTCAGTACTTC
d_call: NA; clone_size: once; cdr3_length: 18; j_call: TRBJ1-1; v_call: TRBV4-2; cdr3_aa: CASSPTFSGVLMNTEAFF; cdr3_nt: TGTGCCAGCAGCCCCACCTTCTCAGGGGTTCTTATGAACACTGAAGCTTTCTTT
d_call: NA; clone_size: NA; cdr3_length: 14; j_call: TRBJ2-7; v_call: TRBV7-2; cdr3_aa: CASRGTGFPYEQYF; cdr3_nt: TGTGCCAGCAGGGGAACAGGGTTCCCCTACGAGCAGTACTTC
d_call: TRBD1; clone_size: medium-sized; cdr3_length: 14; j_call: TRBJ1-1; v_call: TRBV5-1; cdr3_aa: CASSSGQPNTEAFF; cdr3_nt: TGCGCCAGCAGCTCGGGACAGCCCAACACTGAAGCTTTCTTT
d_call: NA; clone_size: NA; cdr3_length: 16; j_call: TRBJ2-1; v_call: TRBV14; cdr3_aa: CASSQDRGQIYNEQFF; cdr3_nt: TGTGCCAGCAGCCAAGACCGCGGACAGATCTACAATGAGCAGTTCTTC
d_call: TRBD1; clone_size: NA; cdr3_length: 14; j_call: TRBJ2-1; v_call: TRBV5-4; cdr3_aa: CASSLTDRGVEQFF; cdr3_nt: TGTGCCAGCAGCTTGACGGACAGGGGAGTTGAGCAGTTCTTC
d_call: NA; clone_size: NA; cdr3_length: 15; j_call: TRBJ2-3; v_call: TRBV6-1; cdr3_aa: CASSEALPLRHTQYF; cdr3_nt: TGTGCCAGCAGTGAAGCGCTACCCCTCAGGCATACGCAGTATTTT
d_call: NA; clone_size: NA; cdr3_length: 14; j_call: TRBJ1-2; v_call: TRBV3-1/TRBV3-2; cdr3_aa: CASSQGVTGYGYTF; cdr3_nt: TGTGCCAGCAGCCAAGGGGTAACGGGCTATGGCTACACCTTC
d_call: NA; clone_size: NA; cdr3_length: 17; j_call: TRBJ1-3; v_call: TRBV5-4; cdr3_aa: CASSGGSGTPSGNTIYF; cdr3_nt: TGTGCCAGCAGCGGGGGCTCCGGGACACCCTCTGGAAACACCATATATTTT
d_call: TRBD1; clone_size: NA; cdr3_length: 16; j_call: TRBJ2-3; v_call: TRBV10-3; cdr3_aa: CAIRLTGTGDTDTQYF; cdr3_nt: TGTGCCATCAGATTAACCGGGACAGGGGACACAGATACGCAGTATTTT
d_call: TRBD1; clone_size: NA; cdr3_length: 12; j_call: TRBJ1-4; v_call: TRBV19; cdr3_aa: CASGQGTEKLFF; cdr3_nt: TGTGCCAGTGGACAGGGTACCGAAAAACTGTTTTTT
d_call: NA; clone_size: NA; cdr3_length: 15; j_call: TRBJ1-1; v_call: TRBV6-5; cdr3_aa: CASSYSRQGRTEAFF; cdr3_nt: TGTGCCAGCAGTTACTCGAGGCAGGGAAGGACTGAAGCTTTCTTT
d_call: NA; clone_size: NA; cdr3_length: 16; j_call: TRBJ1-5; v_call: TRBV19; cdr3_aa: CASSTPSRGNNQPQHF; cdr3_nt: TGTGCCAGTAGTACCCCTTCCAGGGGAAATAATCAGCCCCAGCATTTT
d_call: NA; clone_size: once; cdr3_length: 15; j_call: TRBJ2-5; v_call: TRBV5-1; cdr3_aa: CASSPGLRDQETQYF; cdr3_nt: TGCGCCAGCAGCCCGGGGTTGAGGGACCAAGAGACCCAGTACTTC
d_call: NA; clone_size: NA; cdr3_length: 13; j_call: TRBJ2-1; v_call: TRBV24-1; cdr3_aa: CATKDEAVNEQFF; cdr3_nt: TGTGCCACCAAGGATGAGGCGGTCAATGAGCAGTTCTTC
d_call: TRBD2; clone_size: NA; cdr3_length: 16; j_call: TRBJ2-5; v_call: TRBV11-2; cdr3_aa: CASSLELAGGQETQYF; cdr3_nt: TGTGCCAGCAGCTTGGAACTAGCGGGGGGGCAAGAGACCCAGTACTTC
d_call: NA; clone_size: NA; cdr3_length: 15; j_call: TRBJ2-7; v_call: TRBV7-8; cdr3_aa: CASSPLAQGGYEQYF; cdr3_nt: TGTGCCAGCAGCCCACTAGCGCAAGGGGGCTACGAGCAGTACTTC
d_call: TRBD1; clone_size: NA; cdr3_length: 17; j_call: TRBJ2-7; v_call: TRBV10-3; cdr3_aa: CAISVPLGQGASYEQYF; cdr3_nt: TGTGCCATCAGTGTTCCCCTAGGACAGGGGGCTTCCTACGAGCAGTACTTC
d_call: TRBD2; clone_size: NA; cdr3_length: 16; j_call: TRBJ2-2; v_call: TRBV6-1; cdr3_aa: CASSGPTSGTTGELFF; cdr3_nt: TGTGCCAGCAGTGGCCCCACTAGCGGGACCACCGGGGAGCTGTTTTTT
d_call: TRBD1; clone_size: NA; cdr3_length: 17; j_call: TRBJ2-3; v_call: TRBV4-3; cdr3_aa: CASSLTGQGGLTDTQYF; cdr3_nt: TGCGCCAGCAGCCTCACGGGACAGGGGGGACTGACAGATACGCAGTATTTT